The rows below give T cell receptor beta chains drawn from one sample of a study of blood T cell repertoires in COVID-19. Only in-frame clones appear in the TCRdb table, and some are missing; sequencing was by immunoSEQ multiplex PCR. The table has roughly 140,000 clones, 84% seen once. Source material: PBMCs or T cells enriched from blood (not recorded which). All receptors come from a man aged 45-60 years in a cohort exposed to, infected with or recovered from COVID-19 (not recorded which). Both conserved end residues are part of each CDR3. The order of the fields is D gene, V gene, J gene, clone size, CDR3 protein, CDR3 DNA. D genes are given only for firm matches. The size entry is marked missing in some rows and otherwise reads once, few, many or a size class.

D gene: -; V gene: TRBV15; J gene: TRBJ1-4; clone size: -; CDR3 protein: CATSRGQTPNEKLFF; CDR3 DNA: TGTGCCACCAGCAGAGGACAGACGCCAAATGAAAAACTGTTTTTT
D gene: -; V gene: TRBV28; J gene: TRBJ1-1; clone size: -; CDR3 protein: CASSFGRQVDTEAFF; CDR3 DNA: TGTGCCAGCAGTTTTGGTCGGCAGGTGGACACTGAAGCTTTCTTT
D gene: TRBD1; V gene: TRBV6-1; J gene: TRBJ1-1; clone size: -; CDR3 protein: CASSANRGQRKNTEAFF; CDR3 DNA: TGTGCCAGCAGTGCCAACAGGGGACAGCGTAAGAACACTGAAGCTTTCTTT
D gene: TRBD2; V gene: TRBV14; J gene: TRBJ2-1; clone size: -; CDR3 protein: CASSSRTSGLFF; CDR3 DNA: TGTGCCAGCAGTTCTCGGACTAGCGGTCTGTTCTTC
D gene: TRBD1; V gene: TRBV23-1; J gene: TRBJ1-2; clone size: -; CDR3 protein: CASSQQNRGNYPRYGYTF; CDR3 DNA: TGCGCCAGCAGTCAGCAGAACAGGGGAAACTACCCCCGGTATGGCTACACCTTC
D gene: -; V gene: TRBV4-3; J gene: TRBJ1-6; clone size: -; CDR3 protein: CASSQDSFGNSPLHF; CDR3 DNA: TGCGCCAGCAGCCAAGATAGTTTCGGGAATTCACCCCTCCACTTT
D gene: TRBD1; V gene: TRBV6-5; J gene: TRBJ1-1; clone size: -; CDR3 protein: CASSWGTALNTEAFF; CDR3 DNA: TGTGCCAGCAGTTGGGGGACAGCGTTGAACACTGAAGCTTTCTTT
D gene: -; V gene: TRBV5-1; J gene: TRBJ1-5; clone size: -; CDR3 protein: CASSLGGSSNQPQHF; CDR3 DNA: TGCGCCAGCAGCTTGGGAGGATCTAGCAATCAGCCCCAGCATTTT
D gene: -; V gene: TRBV28; J gene: TRBJ1-6; clone size: -; CDR3 protein: CASRSRESSPLHF; CDR3 DNA: TGTGCCAGCAGGAGCAGGGAAAGTTCACCCCTCCACTTT
D gene: -; V gene: TRBV5-6; J gene: TRBJ2-5; clone size: -; CDR3 protein: CASSLDRVTEETQYF; CDR3 DNA: TGTGCCAGCAGCTTGGACAGGGTGACTGAAGAGACCCAGTACTTC
D gene: -; V gene: TRBV10-3; J gene: TRBJ1-1; clone size: few; CDR3 protein: CAISGSWGRQTNTEAFF; CDR3 DNA: TGTGCCATCAGTGGGTCGTGGGGAAGACAGACGAACACTGAAGCTTTCTTT
D gene: -; V gene: TRBV4-3; J gene: TRBJ2-1; clone size: -; CDR3 protein: CASSQVDSYNEQFF; CDR3 DNA: TGCGCCAGCAGCCAGGTAGACTCCTACAATGAGCAGTTCTTC
D gene: TRBD1; V gene: TRBV28; J gene: TRBJ1-2; clone size: -; CDR3 protein: CASSPPGQRFYGYTF; CDR3 DNA: TGTGCCAGCAGTCCCCCGGGACAGCGATTCTATGGCTACACCTTC
D gene: TRBD1; V gene: TRBV24-1; J gene: TRBJ2-7; clone size: -; CDR3 protein: CATSDLVHRGVHEQYF; CDR3 DNA: TGTGCCACCAGTGATTTGGTGCACAGGGGCGTCCACGAGCAGTACTTC
D gene: -; V gene: TRBV5-1; J gene: TRBJ1-1; clone size: -; CDR3 protein: CASSLSNYNTEAFF; CDR3 DNA: TGCGCCAGCAGCTTAAGCAACTACAACACTGAAGCTTTCTTT
D gene: TRBD2; V gene: TRBV9; J gene: TRBJ2-1; clone size: -; CDR3 protein: CASSGDLAGWDNEQFF; CDR3 DNA: TGTGCCAGCAGCGGGGACCTAGCGGGTTGGGACAATGAGCAGTTCTTC
D gene: -; V gene: TRBV7-9; J gene: TRBJ1-1; clone size: -; CDR3 protein: CASSLSLRTDAFF; CDR3 DNA: TGTGCCAGCAGTCTTTCCCTTAGGACTGACGCTTTCTTT
D gene: TRBD2; V gene: TRBV5-1; J gene: TRBJ2-2; clone size: few; CDR3 protein: CASSPQSGAGAPGELFF; CDR3 DNA: TGCGCCAGCAGCCCCCAGAGTGGAGCGGGAGCCCCCGGGGAGCTGTTTTTT
D gene: -; V gene: TRBV5-6; J gene: TRBJ1-2; clone size: -; CDR3 protein: CASSLGAGTWGYGYTF; CDR3 DNA: TGTGCCAGCAGCTTAGGGGCCGGGACTTGGGGCTATGGCTACACCTTC
D gene: TRBD1; V gene: TRBV6-1; J gene: TRBJ1-4; clone size: -; CDR3 protein: CASSEDRGKTNEKLFF; CDR3 DNA: TGTGCCAGCAGTGAGGACAGGGGGAAGACTAATGAAAAACTGTTTTTT
D gene: TRBD2; V gene: TRBV5-4; J gene: TRBJ2-2; clone size: -; CDR3 protein: CANQREANTGELFF; CDR3 DNA: TGTGCCAACCAGCGGGAGGCGAACACCGGGGAGCTGTTTTTT
D gene: TRBD2; V gene: TRBV24-1; J gene: TRBJ2-3; clone size: -; CDR3 protein: CATSDTGLAGGTDTQYF; CDR3 DNA: TGTGCCACCAGTGATACCGGACTAGCGGGAGGCACAGATACGCAGTATTTT
D gene: TRBD2; V gene: TRBV14; J gene: TRBJ2-7; clone size: -; CDR3 protein: CASSQVYGGDYEQYF; CDR3 DNA: TGTGCCAGCAGCCAAGTGTACGGGGGGGACTACGAGCAGTACTTC
D gene: TRBD1; V gene: TRBV5-4; J gene: TRBJ1-3; clone size: -; CDR3 protein: CASSFPEPQGARGNTIYF; CDR3 DNA: TGTGCCAGCAGTTTTCCCGAGCCTCAGGGGGCCAGGGGAAACACCATATATTTT
D gene: -; V gene: TRBV24-1; J gene: TRBJ2-2; clone size: -; CDR3 protein: CATSDPEQGNTGELFF; CDR3 DNA: TGTGCCACCAGTGACCCGGAACAGGGGAACACCGGGGAGCTGTTTTTT
D gene: TRBD1; V gene: TRBV18; J gene: TRBJ1-6; clone size: -; CDR3 protein: CASSPAGQGSSPLHF; CDR3 DNA: TGTGCCAGCTCACCGGCGGGACAGGGGTCTTCACCCCTCCACTTT
D gene: TRBD1; V gene: TRBV5-1; J gene: TRBJ1-1; clone size: -; CDR3 protein: CASSAQGGWTEAFF; CDR3 DNA: TGCGCCAGCAGCGCACAGGGGGGCTGGACTGAAGCTTTCTTT
D gene: -; V gene: TRBV6-1; J gene: TRBJ1-3; clone size: -; CDR3 protein: CASSETRTASGNTIYF; CDR3 DNA: TGTGCCAGCAGTGAAACGAGGACAGCCTCTGGAAACACCATATATTTT
D gene: -; V gene: TRBV15; J gene: TRBJ2-1; clone size: once; CDR3 protein: CATSRVPGLYNEQFF; CDR3 DNA: TGTGCCACCAGCAGAGTCCCCGGGTTGTACAATGAGCAGTTCTTC
D gene: -; V gene: TRBV5-6; J gene: TRBJ1-1; clone size: -; CDR3 protein: CASSRFINTEAFF; CDR3 DNA: TGTGCCAGCAGCCGGTTTATCAACACTGAAGCTTTCTTT
D gene: -; V gene: TRBV28; J gene: TRBJ2-3; clone size: -; CDR3 protein: CASRADLETDTQYF; CDR3 DNA: TGTGCCAGCAGGGCTGATCTAGAAACAGATACGCAGTATTTT
D gene: TRBD2; V gene: TRBV27; J gene: TRBJ2-7; clone size: -; CDR3 protein: CATTGTSGYEQYF; CDR3 DNA: TGTGCCACCACCGGGACTAGCGGTTACGAGCAGTACTTC
D gene: TRBD1; V gene: TRBV7-9; J gene: TRBJ2-5; clone size: -; CDR3 protein: CASSLNSGGGQGAEETQYF; CDR3 DNA: TGTGCCAGCAGCTTAAATAGTGGCGGGGGACAGGGGGCGGAAGAGACCCAGTACTTC
D gene: TRBD2; V gene: TRBV27; J gene: TRBJ2-1; clone size: -; CDR3 protein: CASSSWASGTMKQFF; CDR3 DNA: TGTGCCAGCAGTTCTTGGGCTAGCGGTACAATGAAACAGTTCTTC
D gene: TRBD1; V gene: TRBV18; J gene: TRBJ1-4; clone size: -; CDR3 protein: CASSPRQQGTVEGKLFF; CDR3 DNA: TGTGCCAGCTCACCAAGGCAACAGGGGACAGTCGAGGGAAAACTGTTTTTT
D gene: -; V gene: TRBV10-3; J gene: TRBJ1-1; clone size: -; CDR3 protein: CAISGGGEAFF; CDR3 DNA: TGTGCCATCAGTGGAGGGGGTGAAGCTTTCTTT
D gene: TRBD2; V gene: TRBV19; J gene: TRBJ2-2; clone size: -; CDR3 protein: CASRGASGGLGTGELFF; CDR3 DNA: TGTGCCAGCAGAGGGGCTAGCGGGGGGTTAGGAACCGGGGAGCTGTTTTTT
D gene: -; V gene: TRBV15; J gene: TRBJ1-4; clone size: -; CDR3 protein: CATSRVRGESEKLFF; CDR3 DNA: TGTGCCACCAGCAGAGTTCGGGGGGAGAGTGAAAAACTGTTTTTT
D gene: -; V gene: TRBV7-9; J gene: TRBJ1-4; clone size: -; CDR3 protein: CASSSPGGRSEKLFF; CDR3 DNA: TGTGCCAGCAGCTCTCCCGGGGGGAGATCCGAAAAACTGTTTTTT
D gene: TRBD2; V gene: TRBV18; J gene: TRBJ2-7; clone size: -; CDR3 protein: CASSPRREGEQYF; CDR3 DNA: TGTGCCAGCTCACCGCGGCGGGAGGGCGAGCAGTACTTC
D gene: TRBD2; V gene: TRBV2; J gene: TRBJ2-3; clone size: once; CDR3 protein: CASSVGGGPDTQYF; CDR3 DNA: TGTGCCAGCAGTGTTGGGGGAGGGCCAGATACGCAGTATTTT
D gene: TRBD1; V gene: TRBV7-2; J gene: TRBJ1-2; clone size: -; CDR3 protein: CASSPSTGVYGYTF; CDR3 DNA: TGTGCCAGCAGCCCTTCGACAGGGGTGTATGGCTACACCTTC
D gene: TRBD2; V gene: TRBV7-8; J gene: TRBJ2-3; clone size: -; CDR3 protein: CASSNPGLAGGDTQYF; CDR3 DNA: TGTGCCAGCAGCAACCCGGGACTAGCGGGTGGAGATACGCAGTATTTT
D gene: -; V gene: TRBV7-3; J gene: TRBJ2-7; clone size: many; CDR3 protein: CASSLTDRSYEQYF; CDR3 DNA: TGTGCCAGCAGCTTAACAGACAGGAGCTACGAGCAGTACTTC
D gene: TRBD2; V gene: TRBV10-3; J gene: TRBJ2-5; clone size: -; CDR3 protein: CAISSASGFQETQYF; CDR3 DNA: TGTGCCATCAGTTCGGCTAGCGGCTTTCAAGAGACCCAGTACTTC
D gene: TRBD1; V gene: TRBV28; J gene: TRBJ2-5; clone size: few; CDR3 protein: CASSTYRGTRQETQYF; CDR3 DNA: TGTGCCAGCAGTACCTACAGGGGAACCCGCCAAGAGACCCAGTACTTC
D gene: TRBD1; V gene: TRBV18; J gene: TRBJ1-2; clone size: -; CDR3 protein: CASSLTGGYGYTF; CDR3 DNA: TGTGCCAGCTCCCTGACAGGGGGCTACGGCTACACCTTC
D gene: -; V gene: TRBV24-1; J gene: TRBJ2-3; clone size: -; CDR3 protein: CATSARGETDTQYF; CDR3 DNA: TGTGCCACCAGTGCAAGGGGCGAAACAGATACGCAGTATTTT
D gene: TRBD1; V gene: TRBV10-2; J gene: TRBJ2-1; clone size: -; CDR3 protein: CASRGDSVNNEQFF; CDR3 DNA: TGCGCCAGCAGGGGGGACAGCGTTAACAATGAGCAGTTCTTC
D gene: -; V gene: TRBV18; J gene: TRBJ1-5; clone size: -; CDR3 protein: CASSLFRRDGDQPQHF; CDR3 DNA: TGTGCCAGCTCCTTGTTCCGGAGGGATGGCGATCAGCCCCAGCATTTT
D gene: TRBD2; V gene: TRBV19; J gene: TRBJ2-5; clone size: -; CDR3 protein: CASKGSGLGYQETQYF; CDR3 DNA: TGTGCCAGTAAAGGTTCGGGACTAGGCTACCAAGAGACCCAGTACTTC
D gene: -; V gene: TRBV13; J gene: TRBJ1-5; clone size: -; CDR3 protein: CASSPSEESNQPQHF; CDR3 DNA: TGTGCCAGCAGCCCGAGTGAGGAAAGCAATCAGCCCCAGCATTTT
D gene: -; V gene: TRBV5-4; J gene: TRBJ2-5; clone size: -; CDR3 protein: CASSPQGPGETQYF; CDR3 DNA: TGTGCCAGCAGTCCCCAGGGGCCCGGGGAGACCCAGTACTTC